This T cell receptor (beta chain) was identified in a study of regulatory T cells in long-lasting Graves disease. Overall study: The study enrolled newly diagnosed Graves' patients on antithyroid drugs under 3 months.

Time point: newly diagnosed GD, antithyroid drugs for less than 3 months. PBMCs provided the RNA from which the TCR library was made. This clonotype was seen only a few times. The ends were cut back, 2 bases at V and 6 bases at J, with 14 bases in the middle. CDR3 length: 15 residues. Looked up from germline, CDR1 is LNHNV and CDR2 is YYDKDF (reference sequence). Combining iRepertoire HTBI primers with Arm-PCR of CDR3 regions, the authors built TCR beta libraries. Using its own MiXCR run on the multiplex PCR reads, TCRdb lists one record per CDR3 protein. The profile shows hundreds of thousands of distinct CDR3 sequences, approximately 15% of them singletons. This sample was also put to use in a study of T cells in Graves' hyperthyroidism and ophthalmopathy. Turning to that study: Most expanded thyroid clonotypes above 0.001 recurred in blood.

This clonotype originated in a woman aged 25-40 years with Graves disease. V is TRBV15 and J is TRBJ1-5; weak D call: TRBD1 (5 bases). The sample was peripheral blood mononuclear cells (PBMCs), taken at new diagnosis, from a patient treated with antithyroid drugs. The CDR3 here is CATSRTTEVFQPQHF. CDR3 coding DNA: TGTGCCACCAGCAGAACGACAGAGGTGTTTCAGCCCCAGCATTTT. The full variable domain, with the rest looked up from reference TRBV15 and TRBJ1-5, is DAMVIQNPRYQVTQFGKPVTLSCSQTLNHNVMYWYQQKSSQAPKLLFHYYDKDFNNEADTPDNFQSRRPNTSFCFLDIRSPGLGDTAMYLCATSRTTEVFQPQHFGDGTRLSIL.